Below are 21 T cell receptor beta chains sequenced from a single sample in a study of blood T cell repertoires in COVID-19. Some clones are missing from TCRdb's copy, which holds only in-frame ones; the method was immunoSEQ multiplex PCR. Among 55,000 to 80,000 clones listed, approximately 85% were seen once. Sample: peripheral blood. These receptors were obtained from a man over 45 with acute or convalescent COVID-19.

The chain is built from TRBV6-2 or TRBV6-3 and TRBJ2-3; TRBD1 matches 7 bases. This CDR3 contains 19 residues. Trimming removed 2 bases from V and 11 bases from J; junction bases left unmatched: 25. Germline-derived CDR1 and CDR2 are MNHEY and SVGEGT. CDR3 protein: CASSYERGRRVGRGFRQYF. The CDR3 nucleotides read TGTGCCAGCAGTTACGAACGAGGGCGAAGGGTTGGCAGGGGGTTCAGGCAGTATTTT.

V usage is TRBV3-1 (or the pseudogene TRBV3-2) and J usage is TRBJ1-2, with a tentative D call TRBD1 (5 bases). The CDR3 is made up of 13 amino acids. The germline gives CDR1 LGHDT, CDR2 YNNKEL (reference sequence). V was pared by 5 bases and J by 3 bases, with 10 bases between. CDR3 in DNA: TGTGCCAGCAGCGCCGGGACTTACTATGGCTACACCTTC. Translation gives CASSAGTYYGYTF.

V is TRBV27 and J is TRBJ1-6, with a weak D call TRBD1 (6 bases). CDR1 MNHEY and CDR2 SMNVEV come from the germline V gene (reference sequence). Trimming cost V 6 bases and J 2 bases, with 14 bases left between them. There are 16 residues in the CDR3. CDR3 region: CASSRDTRPYNSPLHF. The CDR3 region has the DNA TGTGCCAGCAGCCGGGACACCCGTCCCTATAATTCACCCCTCCACTTT.

The chain links TRBV7-6 to TRBJ2-3; TRBD1 matches at 7 bases. The junction had 6 bases not matched to a gene; V was cut back by 0 bases and J by 3 bases. The germline V gene encodes CDR1 SGHVS and CDR2 FNYEAQ. The CDR3 totals 16 residues. The CDR3 reads CASSLAATGITDTQYF. CDR3 DNA: TGTGCCAGCAGCTTAGCGGCGACAGGGATTACAGATACGCAGTATTTT.

This sequence joins TRBV9 and TRBJ2-7, with D possibly matching TRBD1 (5 bases). Trimming took 1 base from V and 2 from J, leaving 10 bases between them. In germline, CDR1 is SGDLS, CDR2 YYNGEE. The CDR3 length is 14 residues. The CDR3 here is CASSVTTGPYEQYF. The CDR3 DNA follows: TGTGCCAGCAGCGTAACAACAGGTCCCTACGAGCAGTACTTC.

CDR3: CASSQLAGYNEQFF. CDR3 bases: TGTGCCAGCAGCCAACTAGCGGGGTACAATGAGCAGTTCTTC. The V call is TRBV3-1 (or the pseudogene TRBV3-2), the J call TRBJ2-1; the match to TRBD2 covers 9 bases. Trimming removed 2 bases from V and 4 bases from J; junction bases left unmatched: 0. Germline assignment: CDR1 LGHDT and CDR2 YNNKEL (reference sequence). This CDR3 region has 14 residues.

This clone was counted at least ten times. The genes are TRBV19 and TRBJ1-2; D perhaps matches TRBD1 (6 bases). This CDR3 has 13 residues. Germline CDR1 LNHDA, CDR2 SQIVND (reference sequence). V lost 6 bases and J 4 bases, leaving 12 bases between the germline ends. CDR3 nucleotide sequence: TGTGCCAGTAGCGGACAGCTTCTCTATGGCTACACCTTC. It codes for CASSGQLLYGYTF.

The chain couples TRBV5-1 to TRBJ1-5; D may be TRBD1 (6 bases). This CDR3 comprises 15 residues. Germline V gives CDR1 SGHRS, CDR2 YFSETQ. The chain's CDR3 is CPRSLGGGLNQPQHF. CDR3 sequence (DNA): TGCCCCCGCAGCTTGGGGGGGGGCCTTAATCAGCCCCAGCATTTT.

The chain uses TRBV6-5 and TRBJ2-2; D might be TRBD1 (5 bases). The CDR3 is made up of 15 amino acids. Per the germline V gene, CDR1 is MNHEY and CDR2 is SVGAGI. Trimming took off 2 bases at V and 3 bases at J, with 10 bases between the two ends. CDR3 loop: CASSYGAGYTGELFF. The CDR3 DNA is TGTGCCAGCAGTTACGGGGCAGGGTACACCGGGGAGCTGTTTTTT.

The chain employs TRBV6-5 and TRBJ1-2; D might be TRBD1 (6 bases). Looked up from germline, CDR1 is MNHEY and CDR2 is SVGAGI. Trimming shortened V by 5 bases and J by 6 bases, and 16 bases separated the two germline ends. CDR3 length equals 14 residues. The CDR3 nucleotides are TGTGCCAGCAGTCCGGGACACGAAAGACATGGCTACACCTTC. It specifies CASSPGHERHGYTF.

This rearrangement joins TRBV6-4 to TRBJ2-2; TRBD2 might be the D (6 bases). Germline CDR1 reads MRHNA; CDR2 reads SNTAGT. There are 16 residues in the CDR3. V gave up 4 bases and J gave up 2 bases, with 14 bases separating them. The CDR3 nucleotides read TGTGCCAGCAGTGCGGGGGACTCCCGAAACACCGGGGAGCTGTTTTTT. Encoded protein: CASSAGDSRNTGELFF.

This chain links TRBV27 with TRBJ1-5; D perhaps matches TRBD1 (5 bases). From germline, CDR1 is MNHEY and CDR2 SMNVEV (reference sequence). Trimming removed 8 bases at V and 6 bases at J, with 17 bases between. CDR3 length: 14 amino acids. The CDR3 here is CASLPGRVRQPQHF. The CDR3 nucleotides are TGTGCCAGCCTGCCCGGCAGGGTGCGTCAGCCCCAGCATTTT.

The chain couples TRBV6-5 to TRBJ1-5; tentative D call: TRBD1 (6 bases). The V gene lost 2 bases and the J gene lost 7 bases, with 15 bases spanning the gap. Germline values: CDR1 MNHEY, CDR2 SVGAGI. The CDR3 runs 15 residues. CDR3 sequence (DNA): TGTGCCAGCAGTTACGGTCGGGGGGCGGGGCAGCCCCAGCATTTT. Amino acid sequence: CASSYGRGAGQPQHF.

The chain couples TRBV24-1 to TRBJ2-2; a weak D match, TRBD1 (6 bases). V was cut by 4 bases and J by 6 bases, with 11 bases left in between. There are 14 residues in the CDR3. Germline values: CDR1 KGHDR, CDR2 SFDVKD. CDR3 sequence (DNA): TGTGCCACCAGTGAATCCAGGGGCGCCGGGGAGCTGTTTTTT. It is translated as CATSESRGAGELFF.

The chain joins TRBV18 to TRBJ1-2; D perhaps matches TRBD1 (6 bases). CDR3 length: 14 residues. Germline CDR1 reads KGHSH; CDR2 reads LQKENI. Trimming pared 6 bases from V and 1 base from J, leaving 12 bases between. The CDR3 DNA is TGTGCCAGCTCCCAACAGGGTAGTAACTATGGCTACACCTTC. Protein product: CASSQQGSNYGYTF.

This clone was seen more than once but under ten times. This chain joins TRBV5-1 and TRBJ2-3; tentatively, D is TRBD2 (5 bases). This CDR3 comprises 15 residues. CDR1 and CDR2 from the germline V gene are SGHRS and YFSETQ. Trimming stripped 4 bases from V and 5 bases from J, with 17 bases between. The CDR3 sequence: CASSRSGISRDTQYF. CDR3 DNA sequence: TGCGCCAGCAGCCGGTCCGGGATATCAAGAGATACGCAGTATTTT.

This clone was observed once. The chain has TRBV19 and TRBJ1-2; 11 bases map to TRBD1. This CDR3 has 14 amino acids. Looked up from germline, CDR1 is LNHDA and CDR2 is SQIVND (reference sequence). The trim removed 7 bases at V and 8 bases at J, leaving 9 bases unmatched. CDR3 nucleotide sequence: TGTGCCAGTACCAGGGACAGGGGGTCGGGAGGCTACACCTTC. It is translated as CASTRDRGSGGYTF.

The chain links TRBV27 to TRBJ2-7; the match to TRBD1 covers 8 bases. The junction had 12 bases not matched to a gene; V was cut back by 11 bases and J by 0 bases. The V gene's germline CDR1 is MNHEY and CDR2 SMNVEV (reference sequence). This CDR3 contains 15 residues. Here the CDR3 reads CASSRTGLSSYEQYF. CDR3 sequence (DNA): TGTGCCTCCTCTCGGACAGGGCTAAGCTCCTACGAGCAGTACTTC.

This sequence joins TRBV5-1 and TRBJ1-1, with TRBD1 identical over 9 bases. V was pared by 3 bases and J by 1 base, with 1 base of the junction left unmatched. Germline V gene lookup returns CDR1 SGHRS and CDR2 YFSETQ. The CDR3 loop spans 14 amino acids. CDR3 DNA: TGCGCCAGCAGCTGGGACAGGGCGAACACTGAAGCTTTCTTT. It is translated as CASSWDRANTEAFF.

The chain couples TRBV5-4 to TRBJ1-2; D is ambiguous. Germline CDR1 is SGHNT and CDR2 is YYREEE (reference sequence). V lost 0 bases to trimming and J lost 6 bases, with 12 bases between them. The CDR3 length is 14 residues. This CDR3 is CASSLEKSRDGYTF. The CDR3 nucleotides read TGTGCCAGCAGCTTGGAAAAGAGCCGGGATGGCTACACCTTC.

The chain combines TRBV5-6 with TRBJ2-1, with TRBD1 matching over 7 bases. CDR1 SGHDT and CDR2 YYEEEE come from the germline V gene. V dropped 4 bases and J dropped 0; count of bases not matched to a gene: 16. The CDR3 runs to 19 residues. As DNA, the CDR3 is TGTGCCAGCAGCCCATTGGGGGACAGCGCCCAGAGCTCCTACAATGAGCAGTTCTTC. This sequence encodes CASSPLGDSAQSSYNEQFF.